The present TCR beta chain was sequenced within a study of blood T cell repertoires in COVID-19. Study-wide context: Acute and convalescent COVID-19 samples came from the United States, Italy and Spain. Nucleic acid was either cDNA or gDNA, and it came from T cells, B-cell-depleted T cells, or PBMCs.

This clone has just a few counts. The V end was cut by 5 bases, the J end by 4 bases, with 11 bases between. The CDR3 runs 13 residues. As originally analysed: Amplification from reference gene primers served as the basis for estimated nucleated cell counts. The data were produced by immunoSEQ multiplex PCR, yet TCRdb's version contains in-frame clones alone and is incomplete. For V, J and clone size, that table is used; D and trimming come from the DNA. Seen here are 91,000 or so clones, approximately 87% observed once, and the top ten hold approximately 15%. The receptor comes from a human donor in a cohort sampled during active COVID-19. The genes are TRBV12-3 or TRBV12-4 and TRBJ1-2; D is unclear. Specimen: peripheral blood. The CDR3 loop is CASSLQDSYGYTF. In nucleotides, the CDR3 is TGTGCCAGCAGTCTCCAGGATTCCTATGGCTACACCTTC.